The following is a TCR beta chain sequence with its context. Its antigen specificity is not known. Per-base quality was not reported, and no clone a single base away is much larger than it. These data are taken from a study of CD8+ T cells in alopecia areata (dated by TCRdb to 2016 to 2018). At the level of the whole study: The treated patients took part in an open-label pilot trial in which moderate-to-severe alopecia areata was treated with oral tofacitinib at 5 to 10 mg twice daily. Tofacitinib was administered for 6 to 18 months, and 6 months of follow-up off drug were then conducted to assess delayed response and recurrence. In treated patients, disease severity was measured using the SALT score, which gives the percentage of scalp surface area affected. The study used high-throughput TCRbeta sequencing to examine T cell clonal expansion in alopecia areata, in both the C3H/HeJ mouse model and human patients. In humans, TCRbeta sequencing was performed on scalp tissue and on sorted CD4+ and CD8+ peripheral blood T cells from healthy controls and from patients with patchy or totalis/universalis alopecia areata. Tofacitinib-treated patients had biopsies at baseline and at 4 and 24 weeks of treatment, with a later scalp biopsy in several patients. Scalp clonality was compared among normal scalp (n=4), patchy alopecia areata scalp (n=8), and alopecia totalis/universalis scalp (n=8). The RNA source kit depended on sample type: the PAXgene miRNA kit for fixed scalp, the miRNeasy kit for PBMCs, and the RNeasy kit for mouse skin. TCRbeta CDR3 regions were amplified by immunoSEQ multiplex PCR with 35 Vbeta forward and 13 Jbeta reverse primers. General conclusions and limits of the study: Shared TCR sequences between patients were less evident than in mice, which may be partly attributable to HLA diversity in the patient population. Because the treated cohort was small and had just a single nonresponder, larger studies are needed to establish links between baseline CD8+ expansion and response. Compared with normal scalp, lesional scalp, particularly in alopecia totalis/universalis, had higher clonality and more expanded CD8+ clones, which suggests antigenic drive. With tofacitinib, both scalp clonality and the number of expanded CD8+ clones among the top 100 scalp clones went down significantly. Unlike mouse skin, where gammadelta T cells dominate, normal human skin contains resident alphabeta T cells that get sequenced too, which complicates analysis of the scalp TCR repertoire. During tofacitinib treatment, many expanded lesional clones remained in scalp and blood, and this persistence may partly explain relapse after treatment is stopped.

Read against the paper, the sample's treatment or condition label means: oral pan-JAK inhibitor, 5-10 mg twice daily. Lesional scalp punch biopsies and peripheral blood were collected from alopecia areata patients. After PBMCs were isolated by density centrifugation and stained for CD3, CD4 and CD8, a FACSAria was used to sort CD4+ and CD8+ T cells. Relative to germline, V is 9 bases shorter and J is 2 bases shorter, with 17 bases between their ends. Reading from cysteine to phenylalanine, the CDR3 counts 14 amino acids. Only the CDR3 part of the read is kept: 42 bases, read in frame from the first base. The germline V gene provides CDR1 SNHLY and CDR2 FYNNEI. Libraries were constructed by the immunoSEQ multiplex PCR assay. RNA was extracted from all samples and reverse transcribed into cDNA, which served as template for TCR sequencing. First-strand cDNA was synthesized with SuperScript III using a 2:1 mix of oligo-dT and random hexamers. A synthetic immune receptor repertoire was used to gauge amplification bias, and whatever bias remained was removed computationally. For the original study's pipeline: Raw reads were preprocessed to remove errors, and CDR3 was defined by IMGT conventions from the conserved cysteine to phenylalanine. Clonality was calculated as 1 minus Shannon entropy normalized by log2 of the number of productive unique TCRs. Scalp TCRbeta sequences were cross-referenced with sorted blood CD4 and CD8 repertoires so that the CD4 or CD8 identity of scalp clones could be inferred. TCRdb provides this immuneACCESS table in a form limited to in-frame rearrangements. Some clones are lacking; in checked studies, under half of them reflect an unresolved V gene, and why the rest are absent is not known. That table gives V, J and clone size, and the DNA gave D and trimming. In all, the sample holds about 97,000 clones, and roughly 60% of those were seen once. The top ten clonotypes cover 15% to 20% of the sample.

The sequence was obtained from a human donor with alopecia areata. Sequenced material: CD8+ T cells sorted from blood, taken at approximately week 61, from a patient treated with tofacitinib. The chain is made from TRBV2 and TRBJ2-7, and the D gene may be TRBD1, 6 bases matching. The DNA sequence follows: TGTGCCAGTATACAGGGTAGCCTCACCTACGAGCAGTACTTC. Protein translation: CASIQGSLTYEQYF. This CDR3, with the reference TRBV2 and TRBJ2-7 proteins standing in past its ends, gives the full variable domain EPEVTQTPSHQVTQMGQEVILRCVPISNHLYFYWYRQILGQKVEFLVSFYNNEISEKSEIFDDQFSVERPDGSNFTLKIRSTKLEDSAMYFCASIQGSLTYEQYFGPGTRLTVT.